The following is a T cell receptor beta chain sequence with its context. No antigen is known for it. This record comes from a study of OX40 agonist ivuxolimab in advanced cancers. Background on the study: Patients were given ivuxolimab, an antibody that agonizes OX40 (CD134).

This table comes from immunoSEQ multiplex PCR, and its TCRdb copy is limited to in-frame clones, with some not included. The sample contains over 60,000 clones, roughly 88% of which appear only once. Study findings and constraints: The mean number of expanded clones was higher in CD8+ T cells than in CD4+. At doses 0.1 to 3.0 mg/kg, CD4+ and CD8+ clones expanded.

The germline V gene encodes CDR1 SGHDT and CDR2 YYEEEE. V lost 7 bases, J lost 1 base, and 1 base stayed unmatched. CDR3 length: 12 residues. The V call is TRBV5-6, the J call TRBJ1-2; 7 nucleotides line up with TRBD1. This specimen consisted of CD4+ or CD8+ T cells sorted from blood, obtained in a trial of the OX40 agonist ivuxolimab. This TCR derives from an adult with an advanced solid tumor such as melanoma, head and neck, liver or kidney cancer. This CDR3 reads CASGDSNYGYTF. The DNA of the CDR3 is TGTGCCAGCGGGGACAGTAACTATGGCTACACCTTC.